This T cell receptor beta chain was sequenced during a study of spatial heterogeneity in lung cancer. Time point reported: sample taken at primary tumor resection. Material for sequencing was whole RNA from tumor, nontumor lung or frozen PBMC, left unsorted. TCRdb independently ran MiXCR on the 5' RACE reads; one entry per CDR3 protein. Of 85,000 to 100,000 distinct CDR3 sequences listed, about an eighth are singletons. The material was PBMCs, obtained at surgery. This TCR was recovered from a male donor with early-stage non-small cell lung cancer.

In DNA form, the CDR3 reads TGTGCCAGCAGCCAAGTCGAGGTGGAGCAAGAGACCCAGTACTTC. This codes for CASSQVEVEQETQYF. The gene calls are TRBV3-1 and TRBJ2-5; D gene unclear. The CDR3 has 15 amino acids. Per germline, CDR1 LGHDT and CDR2 YNNKEL (reference sequence). V lost 1 base and J 2 bases, leaving 11 bases between the germline ends.